The present T cell receptor beta chain was sequenced within a study of T cells after yellow fever vaccination (dated by TCRdb to between 2017 and 2020). About the investigation overall: The SMART-Seq v4 Ultra Low Input RNA kit was used to prepare libraries from fractions with low cell numbers. To track T-cell clones before and after primary and booster YFV17D yellow fever vaccination, bulk TCR alpha and beta repertoires were sequenced longitudinally. Two healthy male donors, one aged 18 to 30 and one aged 30 to 40 years, were included in the cohort. Blood was collected at multiple timepoints before and after primary and secondary immunization, and bulk PBMC replicates and cell subsets were isolated.

Reading from cysteine to phenylalanine, the CDR3 counts 13 amino acids. Here the CDR3 DNA is all that survives: 39 bases in frame from base 1. Trimming removed 5 bases from V and 0 bases from J, leaving 5 bases between the germline ends. In the paper's terms, the treatment or condition label means: live attenuated yellow fever vaccine strain. At each blood-draw timepoint, two biological replicates of bulk PBMCs were obtained. PBMCs were isolated from peripheral blood using a standard Ficoll-Paque protocol. TriZol was used to extract RNA from bulk PBMCs, from CD4 and CD8 fractions, and from dextramer-positive and dextramer-negative fractions. This clonotype was detected only a few times. What this receptor recognizes is not known. No much larger clone exists at a distance of one base, and base qualities are not known. TCR cDNA was made using 5'RACE template switching, a step that added a universal primer site and unique molecular identifiers. Priming for cDNA synthesis came from both the TCR alpha and TCR beta constant segments. Library amplification involved two PCR steps, and the second step added sample barcodes and sequencing adapters. Sequencing of libraries was performed on Illumina HiSeq 2500 (2x100 bp) or NovaSeq (2x150 bp). In the paper's pipeline: Demultiplexing of reads and collapsing into UMI consensus sequences were performed with MIGEC, and V(D)J alignment was carried out with MiXCR. Clonotypes responding to the vaccine were identified with edgeR on replicate PBMC samples, with the criteria of FDR below 0.01 and a log2 fold change above 5 up to day 15. Each bulk clonotype was labeled CD4 or CD8 based on which sequenced repertoire, CD4 or CD8, contained the clonotype at higher abundance. The public reads were run again by TCRdb, first through fastp at Q25 and then through MiXCR, and only productive beta chains were kept. Each entry merges the rows of one CDR3 protein and shows their most common DNA and genes. These V and J calls derive from TCRdb rather than the authors' analysis. The table for this sample lists approximately 600,000 distinct CDR3 sequences; 9% to 15% of them were counted only once. 14% to 15% of the sample lies in the top ten.

Here is what the overall study found, with its caveats: Compared with the primary T-cell response, the secondary T-cell response was weaker but faster, peaking on day 5 rather than day 15. A small share of clonotypes occurred in both CD4 and CD8 compartments, likely arising from convergent recombination. After the booster, most clones that had expanded after primary vaccination were detected again (nearly 97% of CD4 and more than 80% of CD8), suggesting broad maintenance of memory. FACS-sorted repertoires could contain abundant contaminating clonotypes from the bulk population, so computational filtering was required. The study included only a couple of donors, which limits how far the findings can be generalized.

This TCR came from a man aged 25-40 years who received the YFV17D yellow fever vaccine. Sequenced here: PBMCs, sampled on the day of the yellow fever booster vaccination. The sequence is built from TRBV12-3 or TRBV12-4 and TRBJ2-4, with the D gene call left open. The CDR3 region: CASSTLAKNIQYF. The nucleotides are TGTGCCAGCAGTACATTAGCCAAAAACATTCAGTACTTC.